This TCR beta chain was captured by sequencing in a study of shared clonotypes between healthy human individuals. The wider study: Plates per donor: three CD4 naive, three CD4 memory, two CD8 naive, one CD8 memory.

With respect to this clone: Its antigen is unknown.

CD45RA-negative memory and CD45RA+ naive subsets were split from the CD4+ cells. Overall study results and limits: Depth was large, yet rarefaction showed that sorted-subset sequencing was incomplete. Relative to clonotypes present in all four donors, those not shared had lower generation probabilities.

Per germline, CDR1 SEHNR and CDR2 FQNEAQ (reference sequence). The CDR3 contains 15 residues. V gave up 4 bases and J gave up 1 base, with 14 bases separating them. Assay: immunoSEQ multiplex PCR; the TCRdb copy retains only in-frame clones and omits some. The sample consists of under 2.5 million clones, roughly 90% of them appearing once. The clonotype originates from a man aged 18 to 35 in good health. Some clones in this sample may be carry-over from other donors' samples. This chain joins TRBV7-9 and TRBJ2-7; unclear D gene. The sample comprised naive CD4+ T cells from PBMCs. Described subset: CD45RA+ positively selected. For the CDR3, the DNA is TGTGCCAGCAGCTCTGTGGCCGGAAGATCCTACGAGCAGTACTTC. Its translation: CASSSVAGRSYEQYF.